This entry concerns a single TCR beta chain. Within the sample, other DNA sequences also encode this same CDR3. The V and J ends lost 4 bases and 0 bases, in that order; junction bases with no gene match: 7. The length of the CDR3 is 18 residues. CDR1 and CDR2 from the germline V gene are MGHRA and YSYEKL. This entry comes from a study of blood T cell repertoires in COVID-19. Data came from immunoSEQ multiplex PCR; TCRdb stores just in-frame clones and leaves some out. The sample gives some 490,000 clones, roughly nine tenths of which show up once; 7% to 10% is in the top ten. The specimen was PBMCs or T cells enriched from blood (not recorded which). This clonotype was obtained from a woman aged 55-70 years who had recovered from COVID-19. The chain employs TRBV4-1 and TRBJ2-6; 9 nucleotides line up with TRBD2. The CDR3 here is CASSPLAGVPSGANVLTF. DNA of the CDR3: TGCGCCAGCAGCCCCTTAGCGGGGGTCCCCTCTGGGGCCAACGTCCTGACTTTC.